This TCR beta chain was profiled in a study of beta chain features in type 1 diabetes. Every bit of the isolated RNA underwent reverse transcription, so sequencing read expressed TCRB transcripts. Profiled with immunoSEQ multiplex PCR; TCRdb holds only in-frame clones, not every one. The table lists some 410,000 clones, approximately 13% of them singletons. Notes on the study in general: Significant though moderate, a shortening of TCRB CDR3s appeared in all four CD4+ subsets of Type 1 diabetes patients. The question left open here concerned HLA type influencing TCRB rearrangement.

This clone was observed a few times. What it recognizes is unknown. Sequenced: naive CD4+ T cells from blood. The clonotype comes from a man aged 30 to 45 in good health.

CDR3 in amino acids: CASSEYVSGSTDTQYF. The CDR3 DNA reads as TGTGCCAGCAGTGAATATGTTAGCGGGAGCACAGATACGCAGTATTTT. The rearrangement links TRBV25-1 to TRBJ2-3; 7 bases align to TRBD2. The CDR3 contains 16 residues. The J segment lost 0 bases and the V segment lost 0 bases, leaving 3 bases of the junction unmatched. Looked up from germline, CDR1 is MGHDK and CDR2 is SYGVNS.